What follows are 10 T cell receptor beta chains derived from one specimen sequenced in a study of cytomegalovirus exposure and HLA in healthy donors. TCRdb keeps only in-frame clones here, not all; method: immunoSEQ multiplex PCR. The table records roughly 45,000 clones, roughly 90% of them present only once. Material: PBMCs. These receptors all stem from a man between 18 and 35 years old in good health and CMV-seronegative.

This chain connects TRBV10-3 to TRBJ1-1; the match to TRBD1 covers 7 bases. CDR1 is ENHRY and CDR2 is SYGVKD in the germline V gene. CDR3 length: 15 residues. V gave up 4 bases and J gave up 5 bases; unmatched junction bases: 10. The chain's CDR3 is CAISAEGAERTEAFF. The CDR3 DNA reads TGTGCCATCAGTGCGGAGGGGGCGGAACGGACTGAAGCTTTCTTT.

The V gene is TRBV7-2, the J gene TRBJ1-6, with TRBD1 matching over 12 bases. V lost 0 bases to trimming and J lost 7 bases; unmatched junction nucleotides: 4. Germline V lookup: CDR1 SGHTA, CDR2 FQGNSA. The CDR3 runs 17 residues. CDR3 amino acids: CASSLAGGTGGNSPLHF. CDR3 coding DNA: TGTGCCAGCAGCTTAGCCGGAGGGACAGGGGGCAATTCACCCCTCCACTTT. Complete variable domain (other parts from reference TRBV7-2 and TRBJ1-6): GAGVSQSPSNKVTEKGKDVELRCDPISGHTALYWYRQSLGQGLEFLIYFQGNSAPDKSGLPSDRFSAERTGGSVSTLTIQRTQQEDSAVYLCASSLAGGTGGNSPLHFGNGTRLTVT.

This chain links TRBV21-1 with TRBJ1-2; the table gives TRBD1 as D, unverified against the DNA. TRBV21-1 is flagged as a pseudogene. CDR3 length: 16 residues. The CDR3 spells CATPLDRNFTNYGYTF. CDR3 sequence (DNA): TGTGCCACCCCCCTGGACAGAAATTTTACTAACTATGGCTACACCTTC.

CDR3 DNA: TGTGCCAGCAGTCCCTCTATCTACGAGCAGTACTTC. This translates into CASSPSIYEQYF. The chain uses TRBV28 and TRBJ2-7; D is undetermined. Germline V gene data show CDR1 as MDHEN and CDR2 as SYDVKM. V lost 5 bases and J lost 3, with 8 bases in between. The CDR3 has 12 amino acids. Variable domain in full (rest from reference TRBV28 and TRBJ2-7): DVKVTQSSRYLVKRTGEKVFLECVQDMDHENMFWYRQDPGLGLRLIYFSYDVKMKEKGDIPEGYSVSREKKERFSLILESASTNQTSMYLCASSPSIYEQYFGPGTRLTVT.

The rearrangement links TRBV5-1 to TRBJ1-4; no clear D. This CDR3 is 13 amino acids long. Per the germline V gene, CDR1 is SGHRS and CDR2 is YFSETQ. With 1 base removed from V and 4 bases from J, the gap between germline ends came to 5 bases. CDR3 DNA sequence: TGCGCCAGCAGCTTGCTTTTTAATGAAAAACTGTTTTTT. This encodes CASSLLFNEKLFF.

This clone is a singleton in its sample. This chain uses TRBV2 with TRBJ1-1; D perhaps matches TRBD1 (6 bases). Per the germline V gene, CDR1 is SNHLY and CDR2 is FYNNEI. The CDR3 runs to 12 residues. Trimming took 5 bases from V and 5 from J, leaving 9 bases between them. CDR3 DNA: TGTGCCAGCAGTCTTCAGGGGACTGAAGCTTTCTTT. Translating it yields CASSLQGTEAFF.

In the case of this clone: The junction differs from germline at one of its ends, possibly a read error. This chain links TRBV7-7 with TRBJ2-2; D is unresolved. Per germline, CDR1 SSHAT and CDR2 FNYEAQ (reference sequence). This CDR3 spans 13 amino acids. CDR3 DNA: TGTGCTAGCAGCTTAGTGGCCGCCGGGGAGCTGTTTTTT. This sequence encodes CASSLVAAGELFF.

This chain connects TRBV7-6 to TRBJ2-7; tentatively, D is TRBD1 (5 bases). Germline-derived CDR1 and CDR2 are SGHVS and FNYEAQ. The V gene lost 2 bases and the J gene lost 5 bases, with 13 bases spanning the gap. The CDR3 extends over 14 amino acids. The CDR3 bases are TGTGCCAGCAGCTTAAATCCCAGGGCCGACGAGCAGTACTTC. It specifies CASSLNPRADEQYF.

The chain is built from TRBV28 and TRBJ1-1; D not resolved. Per the germline V gene, CDR1 is MDHEN and CDR2 is SYDVKM. This CDR3 comprises 13 residues. V was clipped by 3 bases and J by 2 bases, with 7 bases between them. CDR3 sequence: CASSFSSNTEAFF. CDR3 DNA: TGTGCCAGCAGTTTTAGTAGCAACACTGAAGCTTTCTTT. Together with reference TRBV28 and TRBJ1-1, the CDR3 gives the full variable domain: DVKVTQSSRYLVKRTGEKVFLECVQDMDHENMFWYRQDPGLGLRLIYFSYDVKMKEKGDIPEGYSVSREKKERFSLILESASTNQTSMYLCASSFSSNTEAFFGQGTRLTVV.

The V call is TRBV28, the J call TRBJ2-3, with 15 bases fitting TRBD2. Germline CDR1 reads MDHEN; CDR2 reads SYDVKM. Germline trimming cut 8 bases from V and 0 bases from J; bases unmatched to any gene: 3. CDR3 size: 16 residues. The CDR3 DNA follows: TGTGCCAGCGGGACTAGCGGGAGGTCGAGCACAGATACGCAGTATTTT. Translation: CASGTSGRSSTDTQYF.